This T cell receptor (beta chain) was identified during a study of blood T cell repertoires in COVID-19. Study context: Whether acute or convalescent, the COVID-19 samples came from the United States, Italy and Spain. Sources were T cells, B-cell-depleted T cells, or PBMCs; the material itself was cDNA or gDNA.

Original processing methods: The authors estimated nucleated cell counts from reference gene primer amplification. Some clones are missing from TCRdb's copy, which holds only in-frame ones; the method was immunoSEQ multiplex PCR. Clone size and the V and J calls come from that table; the DNA yielded D and trimming. This repertoire shows 150,000 to 200,000 clones, roughly four fifths found once; its top ten account for under 10%. A remark on this clone: Other DNA sequences within the sample encode an identical CDR3.

The germline V gene has CDR1 MDHEN and CDR2 SYDVKM. This CDR3 region has 16 residues. The V gene end was trimmed by 3 bases and the J gene end by 7 bases; junction bases not matched to a gene: 2. Patients from Seattle were sampled longitudinally, starting during active infection. Sequencing input: peripheral blood. This clonotype was obtained from a woman in her 70s with COVID-19, enrolled during active disease. The V call is TRBV28, the J call TRBJ2-2, with 16 positions matching TRBD2. As DNA, the CDR3 is TGTGCCAGCAGTTTGGGACTAGCGGGAGGGATCGGGGAGCTGTTTTTT. Protein sequence: CASSLGLAGGIGELFF.